These 3 T cell receptor beta chains were sequenced from one sample in a study of monozygotic twins with inflammatory bowel disease. Following a re-call of the 5' RACE reads, TCRdb has one entry per CDR3 protein and lacks DNA. The sample table includes approximately 420,000 distinct CDR3 sequences. The material sequenced was blood. The receptors here all came from a human donor with ulcerative colitis or Crohn's disease, or a healthy co-twin of an affected twin (not recorded which).

The chain employs TRBV5-1 and TRBJ1-1. This CDR3 spans 15 amino acids. Germline CDR1 SGHRS, CDR2 YFSETQ. The CDR3 sequence: CASSRDSLPNTEAFF.

This chain connects TRBV28 to TRBJ2-5; TCRdb reports TRBD2, a call that lacks DNA to check it against. The germline gives CDR1 MDHEN, CDR2 SYDVKM. The CDR3 extends over 16 amino acids. The CDR3 region is CASTSPGGRARETQYF.

The rearrangement links TRBV30 to TRBJ1-1; there is no DNA to check the TCRdb D call of TRBD1. Per germline, CDR1 GTSNPN and CDR2 SVGIG (reference sequence). This CDR3 region has 15 residues. The CDR3 reads CAWKRFGGETAEAFF. The full variable domain, in which reference TRBV30 and TRBJ1-1 provide the parts outside the CDR3, is SQTIHQWPATLVQPVGSPLSLECTVEGTSNPNLYWYRQAAGRGLQLLFYSVGIGQISSEVPQNLSASRPQDRQFILSSKKLLLSDSGFYLCAWKRFGGETAEAFFGQGTRLTVV.